This T cell receptor beta chain originates from a study of identical twins. Each donor (without exception) was a healthy Caucasian. Template switching (which added a universal primer site) was used, and cDNA carried unique molecular identifiers. TCRdb recomputed calls from the 5' RACE reads with MiXCR, one row per CDR3 protein. The table includes hundreds of thousands of distinct CDR3 sequences, less than 7% detected once. The sample holds a few counts of this clonotype. Antigen: not known. Overall study results and limits: Fewer insertions characterized abundant cord blood beta clonotypes, whereas memory repertoires showed none. The degree of excess twin sharing was weaker in beta out-of-frame sequences.

This CDR3 has 14 residues. Trimming cost V 5 bases and J 8 bases, with 18 bases left between them. V usage is TRBV12-3 or TRBV12-4 and J usage is TRBJ1-2; D perhaps matches TRBD1 (6 bases). The sequencing input was naive T cells sorted from blood. This TCR came from a man in his late teens or twenties in good health. Written as DNA, the CDR3 is TGTGCCAGCAGTCCCACCAGGGGACCCCACGGCTACACCTTC. Translated, it gives CASSPTRGPHGYTF.